This T cell receptor (beta chain) was sequenced for a study of tumor and adjacent non-tumor tissue in lung cancer. This clonotype was picked up a small number of times. Its matching antigen is unknown. Compared with germline, one end of the junction differs, possibly owing to a read error. The template was RNA from unsorted bulk tissue. Study results and caveats: Tumor TCR diversity, when higher, was linked to shorter survival. In normal lung, the top 100 clones were significantly more dominant than in tumor.

CDR1 is DFQATT, CDR2 SNEGSKA, per germline (reference sequence). The CDR3 covers 13 residues. TCRbeta libraries were built with three rounds of nested PCR, modified from ARM-PCR. TCRdb re-called the multiplex PCR reads with MiXCR, one entry per CDR3 protein. The sample lists roughly 120,000 distinct CDR3 sequences; around 80% were seen once. This receptor was identified in a woman aged 60-75 years with non-small cell lung cancer. This sequence joins TRBV20-1 and TRBJ2-3, with a possible D match to TRBD1 (5 bases). The sequenced material came from lung tumor tissue. This CDR3 reads CSDKSESTGTQYF. The DNA for the CDR3 is TGCAGTGATAAATCGGAGAGCACAGGTACGCAGTATTTT.